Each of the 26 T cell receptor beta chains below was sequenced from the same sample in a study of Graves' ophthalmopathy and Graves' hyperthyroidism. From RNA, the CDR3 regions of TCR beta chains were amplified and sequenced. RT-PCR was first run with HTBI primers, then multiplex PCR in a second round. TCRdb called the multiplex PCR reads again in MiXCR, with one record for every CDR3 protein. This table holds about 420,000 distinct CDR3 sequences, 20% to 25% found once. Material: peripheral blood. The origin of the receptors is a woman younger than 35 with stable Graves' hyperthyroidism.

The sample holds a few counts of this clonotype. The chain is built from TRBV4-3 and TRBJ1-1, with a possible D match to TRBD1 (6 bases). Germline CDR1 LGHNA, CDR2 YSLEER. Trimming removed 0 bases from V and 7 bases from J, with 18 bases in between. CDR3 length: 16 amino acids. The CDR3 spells CASSQEPFDRNFEAFF. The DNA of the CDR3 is TGCGCCAGCAGCCAAGAACCATTTGACAGGAACTTTGAAGCTTTCTTT.

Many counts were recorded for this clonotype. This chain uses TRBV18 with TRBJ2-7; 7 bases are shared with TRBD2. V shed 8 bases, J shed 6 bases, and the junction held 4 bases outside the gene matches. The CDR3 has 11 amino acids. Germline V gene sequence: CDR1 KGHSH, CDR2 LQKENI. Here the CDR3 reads CASGGGGEQYF. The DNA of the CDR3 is TGTGCCAGCGGCGGCGGGGGCGAGCAGTACTTC.

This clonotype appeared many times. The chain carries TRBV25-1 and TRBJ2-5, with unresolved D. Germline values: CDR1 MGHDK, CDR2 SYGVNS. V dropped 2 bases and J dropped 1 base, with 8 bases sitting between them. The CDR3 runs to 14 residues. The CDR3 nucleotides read TGTGCCAGCAGTGAAGCCGTCAGCCAAGAGACCCAGTACTTC. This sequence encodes CASSEAVSQETQYF.

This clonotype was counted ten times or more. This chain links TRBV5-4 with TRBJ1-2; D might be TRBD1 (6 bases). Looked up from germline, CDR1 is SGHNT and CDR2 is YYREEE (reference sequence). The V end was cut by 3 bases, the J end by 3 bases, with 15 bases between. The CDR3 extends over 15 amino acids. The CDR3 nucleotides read TGTGCCAGCAGCTCCCCAGGGGTAAGGGACTATGGCTACACCTTC. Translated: CASSSPGVRDYGYTF.

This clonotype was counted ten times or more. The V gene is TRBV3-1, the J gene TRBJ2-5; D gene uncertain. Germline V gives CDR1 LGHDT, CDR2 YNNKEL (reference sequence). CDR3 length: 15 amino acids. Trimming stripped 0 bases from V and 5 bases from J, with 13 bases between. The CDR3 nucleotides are TGTGCCAGCAGCCAAGATTCGGTTAGGCAGGAGACCCAGTACTTC. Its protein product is CASSQDSVRQETQYF.

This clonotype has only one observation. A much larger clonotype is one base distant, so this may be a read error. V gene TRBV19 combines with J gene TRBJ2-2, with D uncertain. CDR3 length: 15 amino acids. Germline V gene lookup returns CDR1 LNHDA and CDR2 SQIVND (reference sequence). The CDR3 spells CANSRTPKGTGELFF. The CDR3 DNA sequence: TGTGCCAATAGTCGGACCCCGAAGGGAACCGGGGAGCTGTTTTTT. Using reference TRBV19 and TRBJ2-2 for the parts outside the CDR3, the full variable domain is DGGITQSPKYLFRKEGQNVTLSCEQNLNHDAMYWYRQDPGQGLRLIYYSQIVNDFQKGDIAEGYSVSREKKESFPLTVTSAQKNPTAFYLCANSRTPKGTGELFFGEGSRLTVL.

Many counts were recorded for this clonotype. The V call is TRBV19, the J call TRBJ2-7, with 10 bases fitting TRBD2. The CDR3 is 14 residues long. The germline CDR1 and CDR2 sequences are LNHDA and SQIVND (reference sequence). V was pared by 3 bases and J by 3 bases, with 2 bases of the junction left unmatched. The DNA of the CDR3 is TGTGCCAGTAGTATCGGACTAGCGGACTACGAGCAGTACTTC. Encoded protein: CASSIGLADYEQYF. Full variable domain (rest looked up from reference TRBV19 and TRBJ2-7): DGGITQSPKYLFRKEGQNVTLSCEQNLNHDAMYWYRQDPGQGLRLIYYSQIVNDFQKGDIAEGYSVSREKKESFPLTVTSAQKNPTAFYLCASSIGLADYEQYFGPGTRLTVT.

The CDR3 sequence: CAISGGQETQYF. CDR3 DNA sequence: TGTGCCATCAGTGGAGGCCAAGAGACCCAGTACTTC. This chain uses TRBV10-3 with TRBJ2-5; D is uncertain. Trimming took 4 bases from V and 1 from J, leaving 4 bases between them. This CDR3 is built from 12 residues. Germline-derived CDR1 and CDR2 are ENHRY and SYGVKD.

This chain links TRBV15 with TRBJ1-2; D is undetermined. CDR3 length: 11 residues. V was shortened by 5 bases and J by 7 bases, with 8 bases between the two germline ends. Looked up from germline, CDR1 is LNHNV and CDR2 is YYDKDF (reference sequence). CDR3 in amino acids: CATSSPVGYTF. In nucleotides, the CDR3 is TGTGCCACCAGCTCCCCGGTTGGCTACACCTTC.

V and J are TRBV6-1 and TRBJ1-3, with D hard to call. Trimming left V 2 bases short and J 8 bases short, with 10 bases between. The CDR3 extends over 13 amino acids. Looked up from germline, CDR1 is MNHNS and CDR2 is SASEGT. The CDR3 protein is CASSERDVYTIYF. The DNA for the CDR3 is TGTGCCAGCAGTGAACGAGATGTATACACCATATATTTT.

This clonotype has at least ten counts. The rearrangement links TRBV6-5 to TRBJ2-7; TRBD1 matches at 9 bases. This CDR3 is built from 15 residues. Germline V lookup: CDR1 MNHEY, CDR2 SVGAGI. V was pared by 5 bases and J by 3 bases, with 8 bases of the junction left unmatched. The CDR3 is CASSLTGTGIYEQYF. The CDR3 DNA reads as TGTGCCAGCAGTCTGACCGGGACAGGGATCTACGAGCAGTACTTC.

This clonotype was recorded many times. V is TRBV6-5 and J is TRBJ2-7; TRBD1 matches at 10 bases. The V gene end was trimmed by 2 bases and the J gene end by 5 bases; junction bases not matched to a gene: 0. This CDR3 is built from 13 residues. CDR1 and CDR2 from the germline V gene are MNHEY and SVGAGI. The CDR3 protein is CASSYGTGDEQYF. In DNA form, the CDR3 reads TGTGCCAGCAGTTACGGGACAGGGGACGAGCAGTACTTC.

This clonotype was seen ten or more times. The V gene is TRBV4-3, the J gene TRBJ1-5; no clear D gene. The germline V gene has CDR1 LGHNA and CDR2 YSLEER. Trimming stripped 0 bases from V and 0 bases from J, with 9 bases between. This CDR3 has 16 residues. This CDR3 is CASSQDREYSNQPQHF. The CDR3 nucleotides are TGCGCCAGCAGCCAAGATAGGGAGTATAGCAATCAGCCCCAGCATTTT.

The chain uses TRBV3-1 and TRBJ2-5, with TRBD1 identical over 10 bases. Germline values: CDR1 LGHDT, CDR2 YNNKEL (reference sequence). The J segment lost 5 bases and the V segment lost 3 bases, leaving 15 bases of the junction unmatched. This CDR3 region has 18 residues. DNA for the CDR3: TGTGCCAGCAGCCAGGGGACAGGGGTGCGTGGTTCCCGGGAGACCCAGTACTTC. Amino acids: CASSQGTGVRGSRETQYF.

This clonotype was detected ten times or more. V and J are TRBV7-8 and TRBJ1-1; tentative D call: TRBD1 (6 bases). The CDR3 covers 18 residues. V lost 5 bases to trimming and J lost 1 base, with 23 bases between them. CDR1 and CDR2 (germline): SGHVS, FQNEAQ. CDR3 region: CASSPGAGLRMWNTEAFF. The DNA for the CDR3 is TGTGCCAGCAGCCCGGGGGCGGGGCTACGAATGTGGAACACTGAAGCTTTCTTT. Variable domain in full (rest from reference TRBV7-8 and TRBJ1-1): GAGVSQSPRYKVAKRGQDVALRCDPISGHVSLFWYQQALGQGPEFLTYFQNEAQLDKSGLPSDRFFAERPEGSVSTLKIQRTQQEDSAVYLCASSPGAGLRMWNTEAFFGQGTRLTVV.

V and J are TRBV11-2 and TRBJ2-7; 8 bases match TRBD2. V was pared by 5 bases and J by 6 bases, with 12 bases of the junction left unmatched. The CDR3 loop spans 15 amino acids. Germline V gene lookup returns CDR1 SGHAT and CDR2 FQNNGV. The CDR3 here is CASSIGLASISEQYF. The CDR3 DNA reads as TGTGCCAGCAGCATTGGACTAGCCTCTATTTCCGAGCAGTACTTC.

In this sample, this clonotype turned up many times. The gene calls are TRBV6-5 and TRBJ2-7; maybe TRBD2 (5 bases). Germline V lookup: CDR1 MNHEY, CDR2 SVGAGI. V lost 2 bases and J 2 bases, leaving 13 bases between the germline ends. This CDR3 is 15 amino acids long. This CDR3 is CASSYVAGPPYEQYF. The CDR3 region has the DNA TGTGCCAGCAGTTACGTGGCGGGCCCACCCTACGAGCAGTACTTC.

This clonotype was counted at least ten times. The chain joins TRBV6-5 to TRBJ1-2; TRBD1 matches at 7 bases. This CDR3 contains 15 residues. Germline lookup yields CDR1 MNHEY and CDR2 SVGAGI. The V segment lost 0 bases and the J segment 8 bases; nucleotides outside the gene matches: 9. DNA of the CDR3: TGTGCCAGCAGTTACTCGGCAGGGGGAGCGAAGGGCTACACCTTC. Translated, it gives CASSYSAGGAKGYTF.

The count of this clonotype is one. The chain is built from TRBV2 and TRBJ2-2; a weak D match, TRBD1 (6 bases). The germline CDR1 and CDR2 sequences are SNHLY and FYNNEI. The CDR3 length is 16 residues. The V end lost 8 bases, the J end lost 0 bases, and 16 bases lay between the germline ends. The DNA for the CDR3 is TGTGCCAGCGGGCTGAACAGGGCTACGAACACCGGGGAGCTGTTTTTT. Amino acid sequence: CASGLNRATNTGELFF.

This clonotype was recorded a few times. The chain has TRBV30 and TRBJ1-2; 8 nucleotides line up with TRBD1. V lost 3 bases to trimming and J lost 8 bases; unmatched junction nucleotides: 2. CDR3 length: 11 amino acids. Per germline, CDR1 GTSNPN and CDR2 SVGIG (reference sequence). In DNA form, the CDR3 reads TGTGCCTGGAGCAGGGGGCGAGGCTACACCTTC. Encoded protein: CAWSRGRGYTF.

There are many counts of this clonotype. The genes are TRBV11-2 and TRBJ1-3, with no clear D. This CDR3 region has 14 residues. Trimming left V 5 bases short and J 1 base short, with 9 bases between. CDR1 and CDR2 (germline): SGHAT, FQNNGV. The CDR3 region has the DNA TGTGCCAGCAGCCGTTGGGAGTCTGGAAACACCATATATTTT. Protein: CASSRWESGNTIYF. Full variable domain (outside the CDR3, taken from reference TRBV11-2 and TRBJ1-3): EAGVAQSPRYKIIEKRQSVAFWCNPISGHATLYWYQQILGQGPKLLIQFQNNGVVDDSQLPKDRFSAERLKGVDSTLKIQPAKLEDSAVYLCASSRWESGNTIYFGEGSWLTVV.

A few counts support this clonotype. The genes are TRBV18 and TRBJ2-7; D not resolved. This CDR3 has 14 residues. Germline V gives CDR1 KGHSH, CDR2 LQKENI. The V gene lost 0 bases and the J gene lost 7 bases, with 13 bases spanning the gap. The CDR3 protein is CASSPPTAFSEQYF. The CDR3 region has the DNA TGTGCCAGCTCACCACCGACCGCCTTTTCGGAGCAGTACTTC.

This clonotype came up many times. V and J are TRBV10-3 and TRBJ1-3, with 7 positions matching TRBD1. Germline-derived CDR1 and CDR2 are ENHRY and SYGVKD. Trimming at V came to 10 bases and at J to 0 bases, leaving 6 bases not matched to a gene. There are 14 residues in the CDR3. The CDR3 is CATLTGSSGNTIYF. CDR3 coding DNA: TGTGCCACCCTGACAGGGAGCTCTGGAAACACCATATATTTT.

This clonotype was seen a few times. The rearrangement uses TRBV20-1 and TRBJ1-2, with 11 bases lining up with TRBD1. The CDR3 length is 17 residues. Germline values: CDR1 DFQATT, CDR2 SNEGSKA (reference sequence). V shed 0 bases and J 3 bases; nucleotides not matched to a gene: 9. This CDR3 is CSARDTGQGGLDYGYTF. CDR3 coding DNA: TGCAGTGCTAGAGATACGGGACAGGGGGGTTTGGACTATGGCTACACCTTC.

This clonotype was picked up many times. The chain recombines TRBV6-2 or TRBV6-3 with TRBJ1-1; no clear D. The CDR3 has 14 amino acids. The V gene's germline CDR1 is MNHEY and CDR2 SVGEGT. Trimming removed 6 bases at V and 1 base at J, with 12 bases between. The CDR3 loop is CASRPPRSNTEAFF. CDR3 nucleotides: TGTGCCAGCAGGCCCCCCCGGTCGAACACTGAAGCTTTCTTT.

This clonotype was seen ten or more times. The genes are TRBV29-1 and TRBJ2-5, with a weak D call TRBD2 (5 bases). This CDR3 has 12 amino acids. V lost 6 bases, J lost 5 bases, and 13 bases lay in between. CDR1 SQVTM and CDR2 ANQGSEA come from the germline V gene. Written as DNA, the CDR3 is TGCAGCGTCGGCAGAGGGTGGGAGACCCAGTACTTC. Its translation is CSVGRGWETQYF.